This is a list of T cell receptor beta chains from one sample in a study of blood T cell repertoires in COVID-19. Data came from immunoSEQ multiplex PCR; TCRdb stores just in-frame clones and leaves some out. The table has about 310,000 clones, almost 90% seen once. Sample: peripheral blood. These receptors all stem from a woman aged 25 to 45 with COVID-19, enrolled during active disease. Both conserved end residues are part of each CDR3. A D gene is named only where the DNA matches it firmly. The listing skips clone size in some rows; elsewhere it reads once, few, many or a size class.

D	V	J	size	DNA	CDR3
TRBD1	TRBV9	TRBJ2-1	-	TGTGCCAGCAGCGGGGGGACAGGGGCCTACAATGAGCAGTTCTTC	CASSGGTGAYNEQFF
TRBD1	TRBV28	TRBJ1-6	once	TGTGCCAGCAGGGTAGGGGACAGCTCCTATAATTCACCCCTCCACTTT	CASRVGDSSYNSPLHF
-	TRBV3-1/TRBV3-2	TRBJ1-1	-	TGTGCCAGCAGCCAAGGACTACGGGGGGGGAACACTGAAGCTTTCTTT	CASSQGLRGGNTEAFF
TRBD1	TRBV10-3	TRBJ1-1	-	TGTGCCAGCCAGACAGGGATGAACACTGAAGCTTTCTTT	CASQTGMNTEAFF
-	TRBV3-1/TRBV3-2	TRBJ1-1	few	TGTGCCAGCAGCCAATTTGGCAGGGGCTCTGAAGCTTTCTTT	CASSQFGRGSEAFF
TRBD2	TRBV3-1/TRBV3-2	TRBJ2-7	-	TGTGCCAGCAGCCCAATGCCCATGGGATTAGCGGGATACGAGCAGTACTTC	CASSPMPMGLAGYEQYF
-	TRBV4-1	TRBJ1-1	-	TGCGCCAGCAGCCAAGATGAGGGAGGGAACACTGAAGCTTTCTTT	CASSQDEGGNTEAFF
-	TRBV5-1	TRBJ2-1	-	TGCGCCAGCAGCTTGAATGTACAGGGACCATACAATGAGCAGTTCTTC	CASSLNVQGPYNEQFF
-	TRBV6-5	TRBJ2-7	-	TGTGCCAGCAGTTACGGTCCAGCGGGCACCTCCTACGAGCAGTACTTC	CASSYGPAGTSYEQYF
-	TRBV28	TRBJ1-6	once	TGTGCCAGCAGTTTTTTGCAGGGTAATTCACCCCTCCACTTT	CASSFLQGNSPLHF
-	TRBV6-5	TRBJ1-1	-	TGTGCCAGCAGTCAAAGCTCTGAAGCTTTCTTT	CASSQSSEAFF
TRBD2	TRBV29-1	TRBJ2-5	-	TGCAGCGTCGAGGGGGATCGGGGGGGGCGCGAGACCCAGTACTTC	CSVEGDRGGRETQYF
-	TRBV7-8	TRBJ2-1	-	TGTGCCAGCAGCCCGACGGACAACAATGAGCAGTTCTTC	CASSPTDNNEQFF
-	TRBV10-2	TRBJ2-7	-	TGCGCCAGCAGTGAGTCGACCCCGGGCTCCTACGAGCAGTACTTC	CASSESTPGSYEQYF
-	TRBV9	TRBJ2-7	-	TGTGCCAGCAGCCCCGAGACTACCTACGAGCAGTACTTC	CASSPETTYEQYF
TRBD2	TRBV11-3	TRBJ2-3	-	TGTGCCAGCAGCCTTGGACTAGCGGGAGAGTCAGATACGCAGTATTTT	CASSLGLAGESDTQYF
TRBD1	TRBV13	TRBJ2-7	-	TGTGCCAGCAGCTTAAAGGGGGGACAGGGGGTCTACGAGCAGTACTTC	CASSLKGGQGVYEQYF
-	TRBV28	TRBJ2-3	-	TGTGCCAGCACTACAGGAATTACGCAGTATTTT	CASTTGITQYF
TRBD1	TRBV5-5	TRBJ1-2	-	TGTGCCAGCAGCGCGAAACAGGGGGCGTACTATGGCTACACCTTC	CASSAKQGAYYGYTF
TRBD1	TRBV5-6	TRBJ2-7	-	TGTGCCAGCAGGACCGGGACAGGGGCCCTACAGGGGCCCTACGAGCAGTACTTC	CASRTGTGALQGPYEQYF
TRBD1	TRBV5-1	TRBJ1-1	once	TGCGCCAGCAGGAGCGGGACAGGTCAACTGAACACTGAAGCTTTCTTT	CASRSGTGQLNTEAFF
TRBD1	TRBV29-1	TRBJ2-3	once	TGCAGCGCTTGGGACAGTAGCACAGATACGCAGTATTTT	CSAWDSSTDTQYF
TRBD1	TRBV10-2	TRBJ2-7	-	TGCGCCAGCAGCCCCTCTGTGGGACAGGGTCGCAACGAGCAGTACTTC	CASSPSVGQGRNEQYF
TRBD1	TRBV12-3/TRBV12-4	TRBJ1-5	-	TGTGCCAGCAGCCTCAGGGGGCTGCCCCAGCATTTT	CASSLRGLPQHF
TRBD2	TRBV18	TRBJ2-3	-	TGTGCCAGCTCACCTTTCCCGGCACTAGCGGGATCGGGAGATACGCAGTATTTT	CASSPFPALAGSGDTQYF
TRBD1	TRBV25-1	TRBJ1-2	-	TGTGCCAGCAGTGTTCGGGGACAGGGCCCTTGGTACACCTTC	CASSVRGQGPWYTF
TRBD1	TRBV11-2	TRBJ1-2	-	TGTGCCAGCAGCTTTCCGGGACAGGCCTATGGCTACACCTTC	CASSFPGQAYGYTF
TRBD1	TRBV5-4	TRBJ2-7	-	TGTGCCAGCAGCTTAGGACAGGGCTCCTACGAGCAGTACTTC	CASSLGQGSYEQYF
TRBD1	TRBV4-1	TRBJ1-2	once	TGCGCCAGCAGCCACTACACAGGGGACTACACCTTC	CASSHYTGDYTF
TRBD2	TRBV5-1	TRBJ2-1	once	TGCGCCAGCAGCTTGGCGTTACTAGCGCCATACAATGAGCAGTTCTTC	CASSLALLAPYNEQFF
TRBD1	TRBV5-1	TRBJ1-1	-	TGCGCCAGCCGCCGACAGGGAGGCACTGAAGCTTTCTTT	CASRRQGGTEAFF